A selection of T cell receptor beta chains follows, all from one sample in a study of shared clonotypes between healthy human individuals. Assay used: immunoSEQ multiplex PCR; TCRdb lists only in-frame clones, some missing. The sample holds 550,000 to 600,000 clones, around three quarters seen once. Sequences were obtained from PBMCs. Receptors originate from a woman aged 40 to 50 in good health. Some clones in this sample may be carry-over from other donors' samples. Both conserved end residues are part of each CDR3. A D gene is named only where the DNA matches it firmly. Clone size is given for some rows only: seen once, a few or many times, or a class if the clone is expanded.

NA	TRBV5-1	TRBJ2-6	NA	CASSLSWGTPSGANVLTF	TGCGCCAGCAGCTTGAGTTGGGGTACCCCCTCTGGGGCCAACGTCCTGACTTTC
NA	TRBV28	TRBJ2-3	NA	CASSFVDTQYF	TGTGCCAGCAGTTTCGTTGATACGCAGTATTTT
NA	TRBV18	TRBJ1-2	TRBD1	CASSPPGQGASGYTF	TGTGCCAGCTCACCTCCCGGACAGGGGGCGAGTGGCTACACCTTC
once	TRBV28	TRBJ2-7	NA	CASIGRGSYEQYF	TGTGCCAGCATCGGCCGGGGCTCCTACGAGCAGTACTTC
NA	TRBV19	TRBJ2-5	NA	CASSIGTGETQYF	TGTGCCAGTAGTATCGGGACCGGAGAGACCCAGTACTTC
NA	TRBV28	TRBJ2-7	NA	CASGQYYEQYF	TGTGCCAGTGGACAGTACTACGAGCAGTACTTC
NA	TRBV28	TRBJ1-2	NA	CASTSRGGRYGYTF	TGTGCCAGCACCTCCCGGGGGGGGAGATATGGCTACACCTTC
NA	TRBV30	TRBJ1-3	NA	CAWSKSSGNTIYF	TGTGCCTGGTCAAAGAGCTCTGGAAACACCATATATTTT
many	TRBV2	TRBJ1-2	NA	CASSEPGARGYTF	TGTGCCAGCAGTGAACCGGGGGCGCGCGGCTACACCTTC
NA	TRBV11-3	TRBJ2-3	NA	CASSISRGTDTQYF	TGTGCCAGCAGCATCTCCAGGGGCACAGATACGCAGTATTTT
NA	TRBV7-2	TRBJ1-2	NA	CASSLYGVAGYTF	TGTGCCAGCAGCTTATACGGGGTCGCTGGCTACACCTTC
NA	TRBV21-1	TRBJ2-4	NA	CASSLQGAQGIQYF	TGTGCCAGCAGCTTGCAGGGGGCCCAGGGCATTCAGTACTTC
once	TRBV19	TRBJ2-1	TRBD1	CASSRDRGTYNEQFF	TGTGCCAGTAGCCGGGACAGGGGGACCTACAATGAGCAGTTCTTC
NA	TRBV2	TRBJ2-2	TRBD2	CASSSQGLAGATGELFF	TGTGCCAGCAGTAGCCAGGGACTAGCGGGAGCGACCGGGGAGCTGTTTTTT
NA	TRBV11-2	TRBJ2-2	NA	CASSLVFWEATNTGELFF	TGTGCCAGCAGCTTAGTCTTCTGGGAAGCGACGAACACCGGGGAGCTGTTTTTT
NA	TRBV7-5	TRBJ2-2	NA	CARSLLGLAPGELFF	TGTGCCAGAAGCTTACTAGGACTAGCCCCCGGGGAGCTGTTTTTT
NA	TRBV10-1	TRBJ1-5	TRBD1	CATPAGGGSNQPQHF	TGCGCCACCCCGGCAGGGGGGGGTAGCAATCAGCCCCAGCATTTT
NA	TRBV27	TRBJ2-7	TRBD1	CASSSRTGANEQYF	TGTGCCAGCAGTTCCCGGACAGGGGCGAACGAGCAGTACTTC
NA	TRBV6-5	TRBJ2-1	TRBD1	CASRLGTGTYNEQFF	TGTGCCAGCAGATTAGGGACAGGGACCTACAATGAGCAGTTCTTC
NA	TRBV11-2	TRBJ2-2	NA	CASGAIWGTGELFF	TGTGCCAGCGGGGCAATTTGGGGGACCGGGGAGCTGTTTTTT
once	TRBV6-1	TRBJ1-1	NA	CASSELGRVGGAFF	TGTGCCAGCAGTGAATTGGGCAGGGTAGGTGGAGCTTTCTTT
NA	TRBV2	TRBJ2-7	NA	CASKFRSYEQYF	TGTGCCAGCAAGTTCCGGTCCTACGAGCAGTACTTC
NA	TRBV7-6	TRBJ1-4	NA	CASSLGGGDEKLFF	TGTGCCAGCAGCTTAGGGGGCGGGGATGAAAAACTGTTTTTT
NA	TRBV5-4	TRBJ2-2	TRBD2	CASSTGTSGNTGELFF	TGTGCCAGCAGCACCGGAACTAGCGGGAACACCGGGGAGCTGTTTTTT